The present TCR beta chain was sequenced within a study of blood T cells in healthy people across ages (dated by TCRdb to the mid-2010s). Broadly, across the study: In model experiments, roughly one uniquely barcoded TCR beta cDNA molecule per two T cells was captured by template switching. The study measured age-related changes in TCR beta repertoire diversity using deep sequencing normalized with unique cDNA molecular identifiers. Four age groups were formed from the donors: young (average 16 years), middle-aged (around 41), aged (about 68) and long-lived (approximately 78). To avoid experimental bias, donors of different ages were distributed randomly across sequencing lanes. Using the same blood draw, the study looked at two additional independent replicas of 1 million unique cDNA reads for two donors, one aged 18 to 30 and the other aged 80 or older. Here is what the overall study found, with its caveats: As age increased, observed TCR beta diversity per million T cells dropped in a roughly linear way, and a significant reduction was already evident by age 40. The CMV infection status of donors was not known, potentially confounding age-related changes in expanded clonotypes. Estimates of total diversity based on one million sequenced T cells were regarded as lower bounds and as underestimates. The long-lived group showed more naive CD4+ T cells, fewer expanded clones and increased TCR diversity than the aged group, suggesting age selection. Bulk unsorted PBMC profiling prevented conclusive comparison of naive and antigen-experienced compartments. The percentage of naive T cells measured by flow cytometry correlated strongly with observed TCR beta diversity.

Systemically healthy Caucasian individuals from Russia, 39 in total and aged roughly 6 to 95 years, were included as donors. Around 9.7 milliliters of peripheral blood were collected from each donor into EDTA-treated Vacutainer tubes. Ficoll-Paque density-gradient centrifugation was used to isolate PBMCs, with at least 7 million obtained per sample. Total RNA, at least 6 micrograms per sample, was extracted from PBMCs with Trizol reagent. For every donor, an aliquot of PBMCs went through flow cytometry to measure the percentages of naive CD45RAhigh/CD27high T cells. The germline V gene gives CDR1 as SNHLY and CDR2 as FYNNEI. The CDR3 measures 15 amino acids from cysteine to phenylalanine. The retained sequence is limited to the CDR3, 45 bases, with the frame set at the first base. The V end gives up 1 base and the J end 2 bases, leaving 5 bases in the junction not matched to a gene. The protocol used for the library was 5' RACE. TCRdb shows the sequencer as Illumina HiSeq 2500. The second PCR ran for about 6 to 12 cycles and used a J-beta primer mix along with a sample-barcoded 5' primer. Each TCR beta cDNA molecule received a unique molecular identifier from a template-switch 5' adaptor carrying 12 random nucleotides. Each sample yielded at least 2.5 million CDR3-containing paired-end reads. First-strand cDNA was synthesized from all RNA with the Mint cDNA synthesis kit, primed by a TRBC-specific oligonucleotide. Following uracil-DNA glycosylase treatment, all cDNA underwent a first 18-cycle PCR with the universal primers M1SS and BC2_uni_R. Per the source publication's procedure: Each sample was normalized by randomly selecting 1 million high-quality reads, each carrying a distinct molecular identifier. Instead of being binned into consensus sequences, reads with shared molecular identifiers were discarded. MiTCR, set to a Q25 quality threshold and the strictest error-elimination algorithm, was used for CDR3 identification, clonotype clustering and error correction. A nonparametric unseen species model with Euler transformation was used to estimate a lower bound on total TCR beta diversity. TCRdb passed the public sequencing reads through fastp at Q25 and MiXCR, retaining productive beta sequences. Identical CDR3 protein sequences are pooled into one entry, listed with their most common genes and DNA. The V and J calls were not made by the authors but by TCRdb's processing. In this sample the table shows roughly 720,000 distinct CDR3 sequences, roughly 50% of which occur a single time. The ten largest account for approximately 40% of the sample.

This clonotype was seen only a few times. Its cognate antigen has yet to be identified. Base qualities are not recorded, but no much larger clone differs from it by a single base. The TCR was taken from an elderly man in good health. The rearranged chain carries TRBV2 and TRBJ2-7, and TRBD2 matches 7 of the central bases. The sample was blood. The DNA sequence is TGTGCCAGCAGTGAAGGGGTGGGAGGGCCCTACGAGCAGTACTTC. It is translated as CASSEGVGGPYEQYF.